The 27 T cell receptor beta chains reported below all come from one sample, sequenced in a study of cytomegalovirus exposure and HLA in healthy donors. 60 Vbeta and 13 Jbeta primers were used in PCR. The assay was immunoSEQ multiplex PCR, and TCRdb's table has in-frame clones only and misses some. This table holds roughly 150,000 clones, approximately 77% found once. The sequenced sample consisted of PBMCs. Receptor source: a man in his forties or fifties in good health and CMV-seropositive.

This clone occurred once. This chain connects TRBV21-1 to TRBJ2-1; TRBD1 is taken as the D call from the table, unchecked against the DNA. TRBV21-1 is tagged as a pseudogene. This CDR3 has 16 amino acids. Written as DNA, the CDR3 is TGTGCCAGCAGCCTAAAAGGGACAGGATCCTACAATGAGCAGTTCTTC. Translation: CASSLKGTGSYNEQFF.

The rearrangement links TRBV5-1 to TRBJ1-1; 9 bases map to TRBD1. CDR3 length: 14 amino acids. The V gene's germline CDR1 is SGHRS and CDR2 YFSETQ. The V gene end was trimmed by 3 bases and the J gene end by 5 bases; junction bases not matched to a gene: 5. The CDR3 is CASSWRTGVTEAFF. The CDR3 DNA reads TGCGCCAGCAGCTGGCGGACAGGGGTAACTGAAGCTTTCTTT.

This sequence joins TRBV4-1 and TRBJ2-5; 13 bases agree with TRBD2. The CDR3 covers 18 residues. Germline trimming cut 3 bases from V and 5 bases from J; bases unmatched to any gene: 12. Germline values: CDR1 MGHRA, CDR2 YSYEKL. The CDR3 coding sequence is TGCGCCAGCAGCCACCCACTAGCGGGGGGGGCCCAGGGGGAGACCCAGTACTTC. Translating gives CASSHPLAGGAQGETQYF.

The CDR3 sequence: CASSLTGGEAFF. In nucleotides, the CDR3 is TGTGCCAGCAGCTTGACAGGGGGTGAAGCTTTCTTT. This chain joins TRBV28 and TRBJ1-1, with TRBD1 matching 9 bases. The J segment lost 7 bases and the V segment lost 6 bases, leaving 3 bases of the junction unmatched. In germline, CDR1 is MDHEN, CDR2 SYDVKM. The CDR3 covers 12 residues.

This clone was counted once. The J gene is TRBJ2-3, the V gene TRBV9, with TRBD2 identical over 9 bases. The V and J ends lost 0 bases and 1 base, in that order; junction bases with no gene match: 12. CDR3 length: 19 residues. Per germline, CDR1 SGDLS and CDR2 YYNGEE. The CDR3 is CASSVDLAGPYTGTDTQYF. Here the CDR3 DNA reads TGTGCCAGCAGCGTAGACCTAGCGGGGCCCTATACCGGCACAGATACGCAGTATTTT.

This rearrangement joins TRBV5-4 to TRBJ2-3; D gene unclear. Germline CDR1 is SGHNT and CDR2 is YYREEE (reference sequence). The CDR3 totals 13 residues. V shed 4 bases and J shed 0 bases, with 6 bases lying between them. In DNA, the CDR3 is TGTGCCAGCAGCATACTTAGCACAGATACGCAGTATTTT. Protein product: CASSILSTDTQYF.

The chain employs TRBV11-2 and TRBJ1-1; D might be TRBD1 (6 bases). From germline, CDR1 is SGHAT and CDR2 FQNNGV. This CDR3 is built from 14 residues. Deletions cut 0 bases from V and 7 bases from J, with 12 bases between. The CDR3 here is CASSLEGATGEAFF. CDR3 nucleotides: TGTGCCAGCAGCTTAGAGGGGGCGACAGGTGAAGCTTTCTTT.

This clone showed up just a few times. V gene TRBV27 combines with J gene TRBJ2-1; D possibly corresponds to TRBD2 (5 bases). Trimming left V 6 bases short and J 4 bases short, with 10 bases between. The CDR3 runs to 13 residues. CDR1 MNHEY and CDR2 SMNVEV come from the germline V gene (reference sequence). The CDR3 region has the DNA TGTGCCAGCAGCCCCGGACTGTACAATGAGCAGTTCTTC. Encoded protein: CASSPGLYNEQFF.

The chain carries TRBV7-2 and TRBJ2-3; tentative D call: TRBD1 (5 bases). The CDR3 has 16 residues. Trimming stripped 5 bases from V and 6 bases from J, with 21 bases between. Germline lookup yields CDR1 SGHTA and CDR2 FQGNSA. The CDR3 DNA is TGTGCCAGCAGCCTCCGTGTCTGGGGCCCGGGTGATACGCAGTATTTT. As protein: CASSLRVWGPGDTQYF.

A few counts support this clone. V gene TRBV4-3 combines with J gene TRBJ1-6; D perhaps matches TRBD1 (5 bases). Trimming shortened V by 4 bases and J by 5 bases, and 9 bases separated the two germline ends. This CDR3 region has 14 residues. Germline CDR1 and CDR2: LGHNA and YSLEER. CDR3 DNA sequence: TGCGCCAGCAGCCGGACACGGAATAATTCACCCCTCCACTTT. As protein: CASSRTRNNSPLHF.

The chain links TRBV7-9 to TRBJ1-6; 7 bases fit TRBD1. Losses at the gene ends were 5 bases for V and 10 bases for J; bases not matched to a gene: 8. CDR1 and CDR2 from the germline V gene are SEHNR and FQNEAQ (reference sequence). The CDR3 covers 14 residues. As DNA, the CDR3 is TGTGCCAGCAGCGCCGGGACAGAACACTCACCCCTCCACTTT. Encoded protein: CASSAGTEHSPLHF.

DNA of the CDR3: TGTGCCAGCAGTTTGATGGACAGGGGGCTTGGCTACACCTTC. Its translation: CASSLMDRGLGYTF. This chain joins TRBV6-6 and TRBJ1-2; 11 bases map to TRBD1. V trimming: 4 bases; J trimming: 7 bases; junction bases outside the gene matches: 5. CDR3 length: 14 residues. Germline lookup yields CDR1 MNHNY and CDR2 SVGAGI (reference sequence).

The gene calls are TRBV15 and TRBJ2-2; weak D call: TRBD1 (5 bases). This CDR3 is built from 17 residues. Between the trimmed V and J ends, which lost 4 bases and 0 bases, there was a span of 15 bases. Germline CDR1 reads LNHNV; CDR2 reads YYDKDF (reference sequence). The CDR3 spells CATSTVGVKSNTGELFF. Written as DNA, the CDR3 is TGTGCCACCAGCACTGTAGGGGTCAAATCGAACACCGGGGAGCTGTTTTTT.

This clone was picked up one time. The V gene is TRBV5-1, the J gene TRBJ2-7; no firm D call. V shed 1 base and J shed 0 bases, with 5 bases lying between them. In germline, CDR1 is SGHRS, CDR2 YFSETQ. CDR3 length equals 13 residues. CDR3 sequence reads: CASSLSNSYEQYF. The CDR3 DNA reads as TGCGCCAGCAGCTTGTCTAACTCCTACGAGCAGTACTTC. Complete variable domain (other parts from reference TRBV5-1 and TRBJ2-7): KAGVTQTPRYLIKTRGQQVTLSCSPISGHRSVSWYQQTPGQGLQFLFEYFSETQRNKGNFPGRFSGRQFSNSRSEMNVSTLELGDSALYLCASSLSNSYEQYFGPGTRLTVT.

This chain uses TRBV25-1 with TRBJ2-7; possibly TRBD1 for D (6 bases). With 4 bases removed from V and 6 bases from J, the gap between germline ends came to 13 bases. In germline, CDR1 is MGHDK, CDR2 SYGVNS. The CDR3 has 13 amino acids. The CDR3, as DNA: TGTGCCAGCAGTGCCATACAGGGCTCCGAGCAGTACTTC. Protein sequence: CASSAIQGSEQYF.

This clone was recorded only once. The chain recombines TRBV5-1 with TRBJ2-7; 8 bases are a match to TRBD1. J was trimmed by 3 bases and V by 4 bases; bases with no gene match: 3. The CDR3 is 13 residues long. The germline V gene has CDR1 SGHRS and CDR2 YFSETQ. DNA of the CDR3: TGCGCCAGCAGCACCGGACAGGGCTACGAGCAGTACTTC. Amino acid sequence: CASSTGQGYEQYF.

The chain joins TRBV7-4 to TRBJ1-1; 8 bases fit TRBD1. With 4 bases clipped from V and 3 bases from J, the junction kept 4 bases outside the gene matches. Germline CDR1 reads SGHVT; CDR2 reads SQSDAQ. This CDR3 is 14 amino acids long. CDR3 loop: CASSSWTGHTEAFF. In nucleotides, the CDR3 is TGTGCCAGCAGCTCCTGGACAGGGCACACTGAAGCTTTCTTT.

The V and J genes are TRBV5-4 and TRBJ2-3, with TRBD2 matching 10 bases. The CDR3 length is 15 residues. Germline V gene data show CDR1 as SGHNT and CDR2 as YYREEE (reference sequence). Trimming took 5 bases from V and 1 from J; bases not matched to a gene: 4. CDR3 residues: CASSSLAGGTDTQYF. CDR3 nucleotides: TGTGCCAGCAGTAGTCTAGCGGGGGGCACAGATACGCAGTATTTT.

The rearrangement links TRBV2 to TRBJ2-3; the match to TRBD2 covers 11 bases. Germline-derived CDR1 and CDR2 are SNHLY and FYNNEI. CDR3 size: 17 residues. After removal of 2 bases from V and 2 bases from J, the junction contained 6 bases not matched to a gene. CDR3 DNA sequence: TGTGCCAGCAGTGAACGGCTAGCGGGGGGACTCACAGATACGCAGTATTTT. It is translated as CASSERLAGGLTDTQYF. Looking up the rest from reference TRBV2 and TRBJ2-3 gives the full variable domain: EPEVTQTPSHQVTQMGQEVILRCVPISNHLYFYWYRQILGQKVEFLVSFYNNEISEKSEIFDDQFSVERPDGSNFTLKIRSTKLEDSAMYFCASSERLAGGLTDTQYFGPGTRLTVL.

This clone showed up just a few times. This rearrangement joins TRBV4-3 to TRBJ1-5, with 12 bases identical to TRBD1. The CDR3 runs to 16 residues. V was pared by 1 base and J by 6 bases, with 4 bases of the junction left unmatched. Germline-derived CDR1 and CDR2 are LGHNA and YSLEER. In DNA form, the CDR3 reads TGCGCCAGCAGCCAAGGGGACAGGGGGCTGAGTCAGCCCCAGCATTTT. Protein sequence: CASSQGDRGLSQPQHF.

V gene TRBV4-2 combines with J gene TRBJ2-3; 11 bases map to TRBD2. CDR1 is LGHNA, CDR2 YNFKEQ, per germline. The CDR3 length is 16 residues. With 3 bases clipped from V and 4 bases from J, the junction kept 6 bases outside the gene matches. In DNA, the CDR3 is TGTGCCAGCAGCCAGGGTAGCGGGGGGGCCCCAGATACGCAGTATTTT. This sequence encodes CASSQGSGGAPDTQYF.

This chain joins TRBV7-2 and TRBJ1-2; D ambiguous. The V end lost 1 base, the J end lost 4 bases, and 7 bases lay between the germline ends. The CDR3 loop spans 13 amino acids. The germline V gene encodes CDR1 SGHTA and CDR2 FQGNSA. Here the CDR3 reads CASSLDLSYGYTF. For the CDR3, the DNA is TGTGCCAGCAGCTTAGACCTTAGCTATGGCTACACCTTC. Based on the CDR3 plus reference TRBV7-2 and TRBJ1-2, the full variable domain is GAGVSQSPSNKVTEKGKDVELRCDPISGHTALYWYRQSLGQGLEFLIYFQGNSAPDKSGLPSDRFSAERTGGSVSTLTIQRTQQEDSAVYLCASSLDLSYGYTFGSGTRLTVV.

Notes on this clone: At one boundary the junction diverges from the germline segment, which might be a read error. The gene calls are TRBV4-1 and TRBJ1-2; 10 bases are shared with TRBD1. The CDR3 length is 13 residues. Germline lookup yields CDR1 MGHRA and CDR2 YSYEKL. CDR3 sequence reads: CASSLGQGWGYTF. CDR3 nucleotide sequence: TGTGCCAGCAGCTTGGGACAGGGGTGGGGCTACACCTTC.

The chain joins TRBV11-2 to TRBJ1-1; weak D call: TRBD1 (5 bases). The CDR3 extends over 15 amino acids. CDR1 and CDR2 from the germline V gene are SGHAT and FQNNGV. V lost 0 bases and J lost 5, with 13 bases in between. CDR3 in DNA: TGTGCCAGCAGCTTAGATGGGGGGTGGGAGACTGAAGCTTTCTTT. It specifies CASSLDGGWETEAFF.

The rearrangement joins TRBV6-5 to TRBJ1-5; weak D call: TRBD1 (6 bases). Trimming took 1 base from V and 3 from J, leaving 13 bases between them. The length of the CDR3 is 16 residues. Germline CDR1 reads MNHEY; CDR2 reads SVGAGI. The CDR3 spells CASSYYQGRDNQPQHF. The DNA for the CDR3 is TGTGCCAGCAGTTACTATCAGGGGAGGGACAATCAGCCCCAGCATTTT.

The chain links TRBV19 to TRBJ1-5, with D unclear. This CDR3 comprises 17 residues. The V end was cut by 7 bases, the J end by 0 bases, with 19 bases between. Germline values: CDR1 LNHDA, CDR2 SQIVND (reference sequence). Here the CDR3 DNA reads TGTGCCAGTATATCCTCGGCAGCGAGTACTAGCAATCAGCCCCAGCATTTT. The encoded protein is CASISSAASTSNQPQHF. Combining the CDR3 with reference TRBV19 and TRBJ1-5 gives the whole variable domain DGGITQSPKYLFRKEGQNVTLSCEQNLNHDAMYWYRQDPGQGLRLIYYSQIVNDFQKGDIAEGYSVSREKKESFPLTVTSAQKNPTAFYLCASISSAASTSNQPQHFGDGTRLSIL.

This chain connects TRBV4-3 to TRBJ2-2; unclear D gene. The CDR3 consists of 17 residues. The V end was cut by 0 bases, the J end by 4 bases, with 15 bases between. Germline assignment: CDR1 LGHNA and CDR2 YSLEER. In DNA, the CDR3 is TGCGCCAGCAGCCAAGAATCGAAGCGTGCTTCCACCGGGGAGCTGTTTTTT. Translation: CASSQESKRASTGELFF.